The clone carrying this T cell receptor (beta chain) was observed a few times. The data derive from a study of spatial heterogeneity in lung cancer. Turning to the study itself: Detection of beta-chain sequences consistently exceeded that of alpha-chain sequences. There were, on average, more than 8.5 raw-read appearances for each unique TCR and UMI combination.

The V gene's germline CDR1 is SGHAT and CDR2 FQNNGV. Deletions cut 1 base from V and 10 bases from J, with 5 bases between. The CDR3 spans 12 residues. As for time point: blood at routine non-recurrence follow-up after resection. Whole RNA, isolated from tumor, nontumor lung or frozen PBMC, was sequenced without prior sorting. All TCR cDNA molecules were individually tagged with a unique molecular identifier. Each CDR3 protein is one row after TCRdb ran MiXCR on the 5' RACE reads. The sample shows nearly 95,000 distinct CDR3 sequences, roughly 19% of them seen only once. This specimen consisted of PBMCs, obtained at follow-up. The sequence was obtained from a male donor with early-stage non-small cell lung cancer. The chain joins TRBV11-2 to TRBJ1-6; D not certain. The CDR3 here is CASSLVRSPLHF. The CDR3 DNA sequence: TGTGCCAGCAGCTTAGTACGGTCACCCCTCCACTTT.